This T cell receptor (beta chain) was sequenced in a study of early T cells in non-severe SARS-CoV-2 infection (TCRdb year 2021). Background on the whole study: Bulk RNA from unsorted whole blood was used for TCR sequencing, so alpha and beta chains could not be paired. Broader findings and caveats from the paper: VDJdb matching was skewed toward anti-spike CD8 responses and likely underestimated virus-specific expansions, missing private and CD4 specificities.

This clonotype has just a few counts. Its recognized antigen is unknown. Base qualities are not recorded, but no much larger clone differs from it by a single base. A case-control design nested within a healthcare worker cohort in London, UK, was used, with weekly nasopharyngeal swab PCR tests and blood sampling performed. Healthcare workers were recruited between 23 and 31 March 2020, during the week of the UK lockdown, and were followed weekly for up to about 15 weeks. The library relied on 5' RACE. Sequenced using a NextSeq 500. In the TCR library protocol, unique molecular identifiers were attached to individual cDNA molecules to correct for PCR bias and sequencing error. TCR alpha and beta chains were both sequenced, and the abundances of alpha and beta sequences in each sample were closely correlated with each other. For the original study's pipeline: Decombinator V4 was used to annotate TCR sequences for V gene, J gene and CDR3. TCRs were defined as expanded if a significant change between any two time points was detected under a Poisson model with p below 0.0001. Abundances of TCRs were expressed as counts per million after normalisation to the total number of TCRs sequenced in each sample. MAIT TCRs were defined by TRAV1-2 paired with TRAJ12, TRAJ20 or TRAJ33, and iNKT TCRs by TRAV10 paired with TRAJ18. VDJdb, accessed 1 November 2021, was searched for CMV, EBV and SARS-CoV-2 annotated TCRs, excluding TCRs annotated for multiple antigens. In TCRdb, the public reads were trimmed at Q25 with fastp and aligned with MiXCR, with productive beta chains retained. Every CDR3 protein is listed once, alongside the most common genes and DNA of its rows. What appears here as the V and J calls and clone size reflects TCRdb's work, not the paper's. Counted in this sample were some 87,000 distinct CDR3 sequences; around 13% of them appeared once. The ten largest clones capture approximately 1.1% of the sample.

The junction shows trimming of 4 bases on V and 7 bases on J, plus 5 bases between the germline ends. Taken from cysteine to phenylalanine, the CDR3 has 11 residues. The read is trimmed to its CDR3 DNA, 33 bases read in frame from base 1. CDR1 and CDR2 are drawn from the germline V gene (reference sequence): SEHNR, FQNEAQ. Here the chain combines TRBV7-9 and TRBJ2-4, with the D gene uncertain. The sequenced sample was whole blood. The clonotype originates from an adult who was a healthcare worker with PCR-confirmed SARS-CoV-2 infection or an uninfected control (not recorded which). The DNA reads as follows: TGTGCCAGCAGCTCTGAGAACATTCAGTACTTC. Translated, it gives CASSSENIQYF.